The rows below give T cell receptor beta chains drawn from one sample of a study of cytomegalovirus exposure and HLA in healthy donors. Repertoires were generated with immunoSEQ multiplex PCR, while TCRdb's copy carries only in-frame clones and drops some. The sample consists of roughly 130,000 clones, approximately 90% of them appearing once. Specimen: PBMCs. These receptor sequences come from a woman aged 25 to 39 in good health and CMV-seropositive. Both conserved end residues are part of each CDR3. The D gene is left open where the match is weak. A row's size may be missing; if present it is once, few, many or a size class.

clone_size: .
d_call: .
v_call: TRBV5-6
j_call: TRBJ1-1
cdr3_length: 13
cdr3_nt: TGTGCCAGCAGCTTGGTTTCCAGGGCTGAAGCTTTCTTT
cdr3_aa: CASSLVSRAEAFF

clone_size: .
d_call: .
v_call: TRBV28
j_call: TRBJ2-3
cdr3_length: 15
cdr3_nt: TGTGCCAGCAGTTCGAGGGGGAGCGGCACAGATACGCAGTATTTT
cdr3_aa: CASSSRGSGTDTQYF

clone_size: .
d_call: .
v_call: TRBV7-7
j_call: TRBJ2-2
cdr3_length: 14
cdr3_nt: TGTGCTAGCAGCCCTAAGGGGGGGGCCGGGGAGCTGTTTTTT
cdr3_aa: CASSPKGGAGELFF

clone_size: .
d_call: TRBD1
v_call: TRBV19
j_call: TRBJ2-1
cdr3_length: 18
cdr3_nt: TGTGCCAGTAGTATAGATAGCGGCGGACAGGGGGCTTACAATGAGCAGTTCTTC
cdr3_aa: CASSIDSGGQGAYNEQFF

clone_size: .
d_call: TRBD2
v_call: TRBV28
j_call: TRBJ2-7
cdr3_length: 14
cdr3_nt: TGTGCCAGCAGTTTAGGCGGGAGCTCCTACGAGCAGTACTTC
cdr3_aa: CASSLGGSSYEQYF

clone_size: .
d_call: TRBD1
v_call: TRBV27
j_call: TRBJ2-1
cdr3_length: 17
cdr3_nt: TGTGCCAGCAGTAGCCGGGACAGCTCAACCCTCTACAATGAGCAGTTCTTC
cdr3_aa: CASSSRDSSTLYNEQFF

clone_size: .
d_call: TRBD1
v_call: TRBV18
j_call: TRBJ2-5
cdr3_length: 14
cdr3_nt: TGTGCCAGCTCATGGACAGGGGGGAAAGAGACCCAGTACTTC
cdr3_aa: CASSWTGGKETQYF

clone_size: .
d_call: TRBD1
v_call: TRBV28
j_call: TRBJ1-1
cdr3_length: 13
cdr3_nt: TGTGCCAGCACCCCTGGACAGGTCACTGAAGCTTTCTTT
cdr3_aa: CASTPGQVTEAFF

clone_size: once
d_call: TRBD1
v_call: TRBV5-1
j_call: TRBJ2-2
cdr3_length: 14
cdr3_nt: TGCGCCAGCAGTAGGACAGGGGGCACCGGGGAGCTGTTTTTT
cdr3_aa: CASSRTGGTGELFF

clone_size: once
d_call: TRBD2
v_call: TRBV10-1
j_call: TRBJ2-7
cdr3_length: 15
cdr3_nt: TGCGCCAGCAGCGCCGGGACTAGCGGGATATACGAGCAGTACTTC
cdr3_aa: CASSAGTSGIYEQYF

clone_size: .
d_call: TRBD2
v_call: TRBV20-1
j_call: TRBJ2-1
cdr3_length: 11
cdr3_nt: TGCAGTGCTCCTTGGGGGACTAGTCAGTTCTTC
cdr3_aa: CSAPWGTSQFF

clone_size: .
d_call: TRBD1
v_call: TRBV6-1
j_call: TRBJ1-1
cdr3_length: 14
cdr3_nt: TGTGCCAGCAGTGCCGGACAGGTTTGGACTGAAGCTTTCTTT
cdr3_aa: CASSAGQVWTEAFF

clone_size: .
d_call: TRBD1
v_call: TRBV14
j_call: TRBJ2-7
cdr3_length: 15
cdr3_nt: TGTGCCAGCAGCCAAGTTACAGGGGAAATGGACGAGCAGTACTTC
cdr3_aa: CASSQVTGEMDEQYF

clone_size: .
d_call: .
v_call: TRBV7-3
j_call: TRBJ2-7
cdr3_length: 13
cdr3_nt: TGTGCCAGCAGCGCGACACTTGGCTACGAGCAGTACTTC
cdr3_aa: CASSATLGYEQYF